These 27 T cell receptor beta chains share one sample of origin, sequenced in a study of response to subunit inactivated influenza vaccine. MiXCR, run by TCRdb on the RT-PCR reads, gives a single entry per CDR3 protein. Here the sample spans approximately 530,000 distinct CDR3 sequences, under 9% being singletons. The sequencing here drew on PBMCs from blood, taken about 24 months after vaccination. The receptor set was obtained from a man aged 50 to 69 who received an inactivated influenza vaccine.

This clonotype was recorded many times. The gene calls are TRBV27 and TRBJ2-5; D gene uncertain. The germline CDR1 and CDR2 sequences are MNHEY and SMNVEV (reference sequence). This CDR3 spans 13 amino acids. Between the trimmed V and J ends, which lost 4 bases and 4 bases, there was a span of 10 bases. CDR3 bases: TGTGCCAGCAGTTATACCGCGGCAGAGACCCAGTACTTC. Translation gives CASSYTAAETQYF.

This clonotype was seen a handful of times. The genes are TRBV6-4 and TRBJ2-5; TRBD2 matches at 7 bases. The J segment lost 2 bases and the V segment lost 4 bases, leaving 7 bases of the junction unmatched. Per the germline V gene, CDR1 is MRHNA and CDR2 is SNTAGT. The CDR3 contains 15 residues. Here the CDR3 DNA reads TGTGCCAGCAGTGGGGCGGGGGTAAAACAAGAGACCCAGTACTTC. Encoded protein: CASSGAGVKQETQYF.

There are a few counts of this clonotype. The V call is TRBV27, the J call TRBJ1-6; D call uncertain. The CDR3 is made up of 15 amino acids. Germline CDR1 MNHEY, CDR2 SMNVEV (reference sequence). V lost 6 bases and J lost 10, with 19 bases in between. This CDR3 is CASRYTGPGASPLHF. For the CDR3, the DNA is TGTGCCAGCAGATATACCGGGCCCGGAGCGTCACCCCTCCACTTT.

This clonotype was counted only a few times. The CDR3 bases are TGTGCCAGCAGTTTAGCCCAAGCGGGCTACAATGAGCAGTTCTTC. Translating gives CASSLAQAGYNEQFF. The rearrangement links TRBV28 to TRBJ2-1; tentatively, D is TRBD2 (6 bases). This CDR3 comprises 15 residues. Germline-derived CDR1 and CDR2 are MDHEN and SYDVKM. V lost 2 bases and J 3 bases, leaving 11 bases between the germline ends.

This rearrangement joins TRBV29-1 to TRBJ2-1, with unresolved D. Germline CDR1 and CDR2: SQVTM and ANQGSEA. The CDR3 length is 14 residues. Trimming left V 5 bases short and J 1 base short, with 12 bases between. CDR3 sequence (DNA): TGCAGCGTTTTTGGAATACTATCCTACAATGAGCAGTTCTTC. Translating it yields CSVFGILSYNEQFF.

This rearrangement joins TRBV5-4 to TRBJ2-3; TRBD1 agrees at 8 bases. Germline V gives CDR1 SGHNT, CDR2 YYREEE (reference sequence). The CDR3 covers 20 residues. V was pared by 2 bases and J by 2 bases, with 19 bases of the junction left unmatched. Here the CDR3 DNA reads TGTGCCAGCAGCTTTTTAGCCGGGAACCGGGACAGGAGTCACACAGATACGCAGTATTTT. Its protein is CASSFLAGNRDRSHTDTQYF.

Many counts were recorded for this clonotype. The CDR3 spells CASSRQSDQETQYF. The CDR3 DNA reads TGTGCCAGCAGCCGCCAGAGCGACCAAGAGACCCAGTACTTC. This sequence joins TRBV28 and TRBJ2-5; the D is unclear. The V and J ends lost 6 bases and 0 bases respectively, with 11 bases between them. The length of the CDR3 is 14 residues. Germline V lookup: CDR1 MDHEN, CDR2 SYDVKM. Based on the CDR3 plus reference TRBV28 and TRBJ2-5, the full variable domain is DVKVTQSSRYLVKRTGEKVFLECVQDMDHENMFWYRQDPGLGLRLIYFSYDVKMKEKGDIPEGYSVSREKKERFSLILESASTNQTSMYLCASSRQSDQETQYFGPGTRLLVL.

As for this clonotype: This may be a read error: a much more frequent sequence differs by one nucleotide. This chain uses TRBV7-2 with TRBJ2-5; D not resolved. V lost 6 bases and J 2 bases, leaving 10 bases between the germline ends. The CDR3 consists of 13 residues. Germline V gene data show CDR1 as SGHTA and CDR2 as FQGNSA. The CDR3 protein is CASRYTWQETQYF. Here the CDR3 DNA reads TGTGCCAGCAGATACACATGGCAAGAGACCCAGTACTTC.

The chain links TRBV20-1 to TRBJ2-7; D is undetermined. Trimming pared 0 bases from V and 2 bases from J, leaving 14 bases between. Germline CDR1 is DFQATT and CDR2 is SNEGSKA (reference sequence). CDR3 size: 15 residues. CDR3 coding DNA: TGCAGTGCTAGAGATCCTAGGCGGCCCCCCTACGAGCAGTACTTC. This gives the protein CSARDPRRPPYEQYF.

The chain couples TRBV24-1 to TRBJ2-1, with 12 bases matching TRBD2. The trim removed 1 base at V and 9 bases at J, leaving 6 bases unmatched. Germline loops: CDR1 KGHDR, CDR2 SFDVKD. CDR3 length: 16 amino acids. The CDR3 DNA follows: TGTGCCACCAGTGATTTTCCTAGCGGGAGGGCCTCTGAGCAGTTCTTC. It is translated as CATSDFPSGRASEQFF.

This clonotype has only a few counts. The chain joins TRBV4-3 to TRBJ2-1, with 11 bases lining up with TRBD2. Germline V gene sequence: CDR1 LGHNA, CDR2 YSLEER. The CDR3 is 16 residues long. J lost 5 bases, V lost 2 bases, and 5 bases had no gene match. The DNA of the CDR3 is TGCGCCAGCAGCCAAACAACTAGCGGGAGACACAATGAGCAGTTCTTC. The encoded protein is CASSQTTSGRHNEQFF.

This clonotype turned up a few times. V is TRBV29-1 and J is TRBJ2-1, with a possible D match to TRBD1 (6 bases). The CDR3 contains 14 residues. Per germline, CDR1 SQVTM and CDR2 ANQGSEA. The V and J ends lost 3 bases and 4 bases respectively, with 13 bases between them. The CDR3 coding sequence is TGCAGCGTTGAGGACAGAAGCCTGTACAATGAGCAGTTCTTC. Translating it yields CSVEDRSLYNEQFF.

CDR3 nucleotide sequence: TGTGCCTGGAGGGACACACTCATGGGGGGCTACACCTTC. Amino acid sequence: CAWRDTLMGGYTF. V is TRBV30 and J is TRBJ1-2, with D possibly matching TRBD1 (5 bases). Germline CDR1 is GTSNPN and CDR2 is SVGIG (reference sequence). The CDR3 spans 13 residues. V shed 3 bases and J shed 8 bases, with 16 bases lying between them.

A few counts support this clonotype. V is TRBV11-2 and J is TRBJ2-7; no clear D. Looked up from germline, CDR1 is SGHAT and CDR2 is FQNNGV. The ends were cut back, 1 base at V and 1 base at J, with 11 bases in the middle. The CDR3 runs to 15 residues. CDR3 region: CASSLGPAESYEQYF. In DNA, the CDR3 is TGTGCCAGCAGCTTAGGGCCGGCAGAGTCCTACGAGCAGTACTTC.

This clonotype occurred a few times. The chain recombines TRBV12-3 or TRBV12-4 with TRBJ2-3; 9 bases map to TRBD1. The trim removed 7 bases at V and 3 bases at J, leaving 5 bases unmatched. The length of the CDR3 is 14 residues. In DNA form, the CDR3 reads TGTGCCAGCATCCGGGACAGGGCTACAGATACGCAGTATTTT. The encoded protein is CASIRDRATDTQYF.

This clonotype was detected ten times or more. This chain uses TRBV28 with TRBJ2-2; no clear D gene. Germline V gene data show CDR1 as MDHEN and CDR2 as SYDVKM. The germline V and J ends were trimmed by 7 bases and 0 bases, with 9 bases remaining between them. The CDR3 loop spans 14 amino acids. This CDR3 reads CASIPGPNTGELFF. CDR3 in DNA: TGTGCCAGCATACCGGGCCCGAACACCGGGGAGCTGTTTTTT.

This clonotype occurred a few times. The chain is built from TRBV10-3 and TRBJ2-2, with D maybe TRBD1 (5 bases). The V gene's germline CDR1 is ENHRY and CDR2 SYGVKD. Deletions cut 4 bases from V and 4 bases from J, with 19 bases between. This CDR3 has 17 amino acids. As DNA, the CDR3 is TGTGCCATCAGTGCAATCGGACACTGGTTGGGCACCGGGGAGCTGTTTTTT. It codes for CAISAIGHWLGTGELFF.

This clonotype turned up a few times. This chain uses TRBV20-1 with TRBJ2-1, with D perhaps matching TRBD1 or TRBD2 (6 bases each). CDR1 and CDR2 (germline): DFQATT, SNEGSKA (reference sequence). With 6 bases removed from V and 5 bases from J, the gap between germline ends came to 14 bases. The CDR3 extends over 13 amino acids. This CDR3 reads CSAWGAADNEQFF. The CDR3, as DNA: TGCAGTGCGTGGGGGGCCGCTGACAATGAGCAGTTCTTC.

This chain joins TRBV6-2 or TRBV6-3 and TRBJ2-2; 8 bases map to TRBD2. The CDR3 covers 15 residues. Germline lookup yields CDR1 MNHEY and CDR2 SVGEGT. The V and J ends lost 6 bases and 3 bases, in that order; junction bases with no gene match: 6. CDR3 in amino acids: CASRTGTRDTGELFF. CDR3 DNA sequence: TGTGCCAGCAGGACCGGGACTAGGGACACCGGGGAGCTGTTTTTT.

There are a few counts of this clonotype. Here the CDR3 DNA reads TGTGCCAGCAGCCACTTACCGGGACCCCCGGCATACAATGAGCAGTTCTTC. Translation: CASSHLPGPPAYNEQFF. This sequence joins TRBV3-1 and TRBJ2-1; D may correspond to TRBD1 or TRBD2 (5 bases each). Germline V lookup: CDR1 LGHDT, CDR2 YNNKEL (reference sequence). CDR3 length equals 17 residues. The V end lost 3 bases, the J end lost 4 bases, and 19 bases lay between the germline ends.

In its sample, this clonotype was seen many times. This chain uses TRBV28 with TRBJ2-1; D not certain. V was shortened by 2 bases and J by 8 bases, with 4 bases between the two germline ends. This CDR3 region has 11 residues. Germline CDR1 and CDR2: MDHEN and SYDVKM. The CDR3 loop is CASSLADEQFF. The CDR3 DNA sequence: TGTGCCAGCAGTTTAGCGGATGAGCAGTTCTTC.

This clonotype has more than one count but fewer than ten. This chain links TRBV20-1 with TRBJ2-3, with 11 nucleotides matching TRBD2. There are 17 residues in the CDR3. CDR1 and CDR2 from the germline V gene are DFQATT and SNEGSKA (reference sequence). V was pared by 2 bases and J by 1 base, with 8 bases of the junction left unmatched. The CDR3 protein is CSARFPGLAARTDTQYF. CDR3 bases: TGCAGTGCTAGATTCCCGGGACTAGCGGCCCGCACAGATACGCAGTATTTT.

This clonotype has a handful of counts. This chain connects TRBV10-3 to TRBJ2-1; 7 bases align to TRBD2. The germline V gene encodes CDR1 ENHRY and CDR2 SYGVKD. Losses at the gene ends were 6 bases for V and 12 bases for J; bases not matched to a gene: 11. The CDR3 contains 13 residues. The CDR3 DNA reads TGTGCCATCAGGCCCGGGACTACCCCGGGGCAGTTCTTC. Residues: CAIRPGTTPGQFF.

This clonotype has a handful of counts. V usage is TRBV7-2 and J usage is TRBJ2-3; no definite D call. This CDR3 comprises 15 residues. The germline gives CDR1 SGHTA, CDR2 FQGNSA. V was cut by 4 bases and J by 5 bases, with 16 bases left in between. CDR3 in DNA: TGTGCCAGCAGCTCCCCACTCGTTCTTGGAGATACGCAGTATTTT. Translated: CASSSPLVLGDTQYF. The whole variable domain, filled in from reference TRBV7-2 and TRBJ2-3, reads GAGVSQSPSNKVTEKGKDVELRCDPISGHTALYWYRQSLGQGLEFLIYFQGNSAPDKSGLPSDRFSAERTGGSVSTLTIQRTQQEDSAVYLCASSSPLVLGDTQYFGPGTRLTVL.

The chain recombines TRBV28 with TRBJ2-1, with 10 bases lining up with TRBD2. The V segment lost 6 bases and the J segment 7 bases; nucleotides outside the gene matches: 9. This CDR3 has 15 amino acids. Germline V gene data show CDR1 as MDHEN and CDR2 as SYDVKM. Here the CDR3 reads CASRRTSGTLNEQFF. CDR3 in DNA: TGTGCCAGCAGGCGTACTAGCGGGACCTTAAATGAGCAGTTCTTC.

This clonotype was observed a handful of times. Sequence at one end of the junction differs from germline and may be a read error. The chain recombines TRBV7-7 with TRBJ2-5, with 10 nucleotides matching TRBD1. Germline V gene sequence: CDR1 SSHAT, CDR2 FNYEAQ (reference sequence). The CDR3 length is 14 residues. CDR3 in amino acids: CASSGTGVRETQYF. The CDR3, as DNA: TGTGCTAGCAGCGGGACAGGGGTGCGAGAGACCCAGTACTTC.

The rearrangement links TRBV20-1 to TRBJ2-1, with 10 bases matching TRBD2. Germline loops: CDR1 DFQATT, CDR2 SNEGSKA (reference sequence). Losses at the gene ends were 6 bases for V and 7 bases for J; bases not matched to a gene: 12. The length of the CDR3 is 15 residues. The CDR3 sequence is CSAPRLAGPGNEQFF. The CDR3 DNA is TGCAGTGCGCCCCGACTAGCGGGCCCAGGGAATGAGCAGTTCTTC.